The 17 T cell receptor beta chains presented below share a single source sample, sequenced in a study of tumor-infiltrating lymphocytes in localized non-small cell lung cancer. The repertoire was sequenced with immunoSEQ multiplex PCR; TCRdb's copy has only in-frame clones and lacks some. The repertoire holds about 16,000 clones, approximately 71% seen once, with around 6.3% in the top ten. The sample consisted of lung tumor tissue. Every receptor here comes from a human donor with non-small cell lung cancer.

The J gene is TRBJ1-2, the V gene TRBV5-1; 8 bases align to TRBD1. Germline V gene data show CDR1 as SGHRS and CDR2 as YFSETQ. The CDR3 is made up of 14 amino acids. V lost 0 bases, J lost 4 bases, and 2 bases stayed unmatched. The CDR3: CASSLEDRVYGYTF. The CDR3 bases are TGCGCCAGCAGCTTGGAGGACAGGGTCTATGGCTACACCTTC.

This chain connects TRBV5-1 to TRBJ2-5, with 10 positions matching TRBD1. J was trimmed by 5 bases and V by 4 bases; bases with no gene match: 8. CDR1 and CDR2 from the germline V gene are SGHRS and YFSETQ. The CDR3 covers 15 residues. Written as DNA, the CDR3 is TGCGCCAGCAGCAAAGACAGGGGGCCGGGTGAGACCCAGTACTTC. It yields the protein CASSKDRGPGETQYF.

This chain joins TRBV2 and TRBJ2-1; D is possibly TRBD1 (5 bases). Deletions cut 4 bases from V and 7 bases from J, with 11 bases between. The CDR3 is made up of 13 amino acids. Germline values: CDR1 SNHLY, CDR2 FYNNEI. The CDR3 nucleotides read TGTGCCAGCAGTGGGGAAGGGGATAATGAGCAGTTCTTC. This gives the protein CASSGEGDNEQFF.

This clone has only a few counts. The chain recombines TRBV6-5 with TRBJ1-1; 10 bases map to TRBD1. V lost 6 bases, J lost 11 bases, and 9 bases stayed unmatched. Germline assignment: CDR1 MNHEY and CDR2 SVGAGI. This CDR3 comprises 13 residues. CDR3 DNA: TGTGCCAGCAGCCCGACAGGGGGCCTCGTGGCTTTCTTT. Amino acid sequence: CASSPTGGLVAFF.

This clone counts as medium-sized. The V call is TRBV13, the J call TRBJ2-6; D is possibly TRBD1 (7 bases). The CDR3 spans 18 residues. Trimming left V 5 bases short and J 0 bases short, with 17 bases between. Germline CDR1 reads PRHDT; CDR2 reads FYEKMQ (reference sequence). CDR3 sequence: CASSGGGDLGSGANVLTF. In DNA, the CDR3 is TGTGCCAGCAGCGGAGGGGGCGATTTGGGCTCTGGGGCCAACGTCCTGACTTTC.

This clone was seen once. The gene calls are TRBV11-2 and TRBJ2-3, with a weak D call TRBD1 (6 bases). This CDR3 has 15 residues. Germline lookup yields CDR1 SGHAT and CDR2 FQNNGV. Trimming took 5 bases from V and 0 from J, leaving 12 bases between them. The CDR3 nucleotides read TGTGCCAGCAGCACCCGGACAGAAAGCACAGATACGCAGTATTTT. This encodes CASSTRTESTDTQYF.

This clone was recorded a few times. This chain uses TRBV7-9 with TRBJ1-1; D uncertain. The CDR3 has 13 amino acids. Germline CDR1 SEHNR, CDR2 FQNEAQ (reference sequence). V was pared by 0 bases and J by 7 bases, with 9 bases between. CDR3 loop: CASSLAWSSEAFF. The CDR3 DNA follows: TGTGCCAGCAGCTTAGCTTGGAGTAGTGAAGCTTTCTTT.

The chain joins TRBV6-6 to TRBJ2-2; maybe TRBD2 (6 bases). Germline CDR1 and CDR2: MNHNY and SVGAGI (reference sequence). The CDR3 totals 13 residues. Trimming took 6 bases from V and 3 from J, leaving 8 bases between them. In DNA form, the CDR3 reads TGTGCCAGCAGACGACTAGACACCGGGGAGCTGTTTTTT. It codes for CASRRLDTGELFF.

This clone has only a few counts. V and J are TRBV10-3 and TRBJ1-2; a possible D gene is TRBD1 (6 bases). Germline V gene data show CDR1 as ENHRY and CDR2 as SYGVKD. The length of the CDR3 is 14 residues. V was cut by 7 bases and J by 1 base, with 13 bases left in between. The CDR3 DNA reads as TGTGCCATCACCACGGGGGACAATAACTATGGCTACACCTTC. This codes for CAITTGDNNYGYTF.

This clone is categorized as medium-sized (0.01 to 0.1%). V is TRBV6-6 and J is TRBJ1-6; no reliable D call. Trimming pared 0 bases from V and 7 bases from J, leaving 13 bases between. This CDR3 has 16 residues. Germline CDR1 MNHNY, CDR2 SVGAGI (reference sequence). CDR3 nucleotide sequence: TGTGCCAGCAGTTACTCGAGTGGTCAGAGAAATTCACCCCTCCACTTT. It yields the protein CASSYSSGQRNSPLHF.

The CDR3 DNA is TGTGCCAGCAGCCAAACAGCGGGGTCCTCTGGAAACACCATATATTTT. Protein product: CASSQTAGSSGNTIYF. The chain has TRBV4-2 and TRBJ1-3; D gene unclear. The germline V gene has CDR1 LGHNA and CDR2 YNFKEQ. Deletions cut 2 bases from V and 0 bases from J, with 11 bases between. This CDR3 contains 16 residues.

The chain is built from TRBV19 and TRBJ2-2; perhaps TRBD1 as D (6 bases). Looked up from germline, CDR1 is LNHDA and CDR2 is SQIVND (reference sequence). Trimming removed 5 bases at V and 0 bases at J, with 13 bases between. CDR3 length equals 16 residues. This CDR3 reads CASSSRTDANTGELFF. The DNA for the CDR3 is TGTGCCAGTAGTTCCCGGACAGACGCGAACACCGGGGAGCTGTTTTTT.

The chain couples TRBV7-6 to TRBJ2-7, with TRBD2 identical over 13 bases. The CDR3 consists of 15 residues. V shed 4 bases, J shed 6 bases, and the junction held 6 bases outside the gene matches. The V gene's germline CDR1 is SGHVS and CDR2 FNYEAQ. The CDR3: CASSWTSGRNSEQYF. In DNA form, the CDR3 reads TGTGCCAGCAGCTGGACTAGCGGGAGAAACTCCGAGCAGTACTTC.

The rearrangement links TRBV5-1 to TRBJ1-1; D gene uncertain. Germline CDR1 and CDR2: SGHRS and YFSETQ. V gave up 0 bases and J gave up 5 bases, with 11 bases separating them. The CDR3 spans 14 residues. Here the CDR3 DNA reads TGCGCCAGCAGCTTGGCCGTGGCAGCGACTGAAGCTTTCTTT. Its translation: CASSLAVAATEAFF. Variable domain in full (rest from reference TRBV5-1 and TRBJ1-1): KAGVTQTPRYLIKTRGQQVTLSCSPISGHRSVSWYQQTPGQGLQFLFEYFSETQRNKGNFPGRFSGRQFSNSRSEMNVSTLELGDSALYLCASSLAVAATEAFFGQGTRLTVV.

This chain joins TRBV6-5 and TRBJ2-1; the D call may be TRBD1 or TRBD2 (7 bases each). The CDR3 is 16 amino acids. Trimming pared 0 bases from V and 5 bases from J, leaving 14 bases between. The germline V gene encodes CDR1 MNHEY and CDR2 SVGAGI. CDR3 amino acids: CASSYSSSGGDNEQFF. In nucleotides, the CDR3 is TGTGCCAGCAGTTACTCGAGTTCAGGGGGGGACAATGAGCAGTTCTTC.

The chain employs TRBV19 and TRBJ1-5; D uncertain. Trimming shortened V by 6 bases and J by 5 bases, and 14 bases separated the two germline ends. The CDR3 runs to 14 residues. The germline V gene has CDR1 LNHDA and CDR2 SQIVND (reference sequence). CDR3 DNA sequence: TGTGCCAGTAGGTGGAGGGAAAGCGATCAGCCCCAGCATTTT. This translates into CASRWRESDQPQHF.

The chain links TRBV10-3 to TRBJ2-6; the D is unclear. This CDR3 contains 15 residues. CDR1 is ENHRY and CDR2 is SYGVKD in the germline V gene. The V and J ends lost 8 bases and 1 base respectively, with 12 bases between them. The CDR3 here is CAIARPGSGANVLTF. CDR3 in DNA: TGTGCCATCGCCCGGCCTGGGTCTGGGGCCAACGTCCTGACTTTC.